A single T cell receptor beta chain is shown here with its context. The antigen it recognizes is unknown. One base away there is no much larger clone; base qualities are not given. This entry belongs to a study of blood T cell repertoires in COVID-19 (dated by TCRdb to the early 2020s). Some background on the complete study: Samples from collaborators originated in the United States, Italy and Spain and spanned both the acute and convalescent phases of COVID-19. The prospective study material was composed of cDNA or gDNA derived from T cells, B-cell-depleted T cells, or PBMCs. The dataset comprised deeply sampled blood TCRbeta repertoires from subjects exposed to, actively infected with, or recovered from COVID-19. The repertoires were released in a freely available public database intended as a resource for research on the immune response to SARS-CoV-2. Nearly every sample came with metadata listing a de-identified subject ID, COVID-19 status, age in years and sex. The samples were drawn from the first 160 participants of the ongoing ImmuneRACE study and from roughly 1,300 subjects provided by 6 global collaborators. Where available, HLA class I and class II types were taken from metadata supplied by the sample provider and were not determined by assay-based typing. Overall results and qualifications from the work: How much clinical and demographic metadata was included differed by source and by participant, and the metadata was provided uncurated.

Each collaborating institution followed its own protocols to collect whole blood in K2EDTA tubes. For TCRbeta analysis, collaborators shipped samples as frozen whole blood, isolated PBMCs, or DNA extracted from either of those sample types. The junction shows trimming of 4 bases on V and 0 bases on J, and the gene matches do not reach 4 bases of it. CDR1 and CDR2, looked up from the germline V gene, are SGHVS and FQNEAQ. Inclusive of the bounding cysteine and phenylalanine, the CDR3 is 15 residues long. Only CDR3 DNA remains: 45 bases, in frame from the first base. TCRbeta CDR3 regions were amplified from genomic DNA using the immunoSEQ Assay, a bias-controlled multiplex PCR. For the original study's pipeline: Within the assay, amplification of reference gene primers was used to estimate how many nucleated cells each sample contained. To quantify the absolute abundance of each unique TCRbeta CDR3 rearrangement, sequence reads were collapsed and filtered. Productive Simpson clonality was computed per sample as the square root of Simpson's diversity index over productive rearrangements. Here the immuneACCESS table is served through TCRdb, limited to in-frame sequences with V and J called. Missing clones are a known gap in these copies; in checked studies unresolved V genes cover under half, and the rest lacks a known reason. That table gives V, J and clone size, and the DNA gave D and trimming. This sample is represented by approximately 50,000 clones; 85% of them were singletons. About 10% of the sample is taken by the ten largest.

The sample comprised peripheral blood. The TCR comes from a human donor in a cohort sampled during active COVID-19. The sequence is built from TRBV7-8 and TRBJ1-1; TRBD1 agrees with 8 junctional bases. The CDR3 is CASSSAGQVNTEAFF. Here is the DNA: TGTGCCAGCAGCTCGGCGGGACAGGTGAACACTGAAGCTTTCTTT. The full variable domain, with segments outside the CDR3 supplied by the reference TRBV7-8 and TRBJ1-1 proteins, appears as GAGVSQSPRYKVAKRGQDVALRCDPISGHVSLFWYQQALGQGPEFLTYFQNEAQLDKSGLPSDRFFAERPEGSVSTLKIQRTQQEDSAVYLCASSSAGQVNTEAFFGQGTRLTVV.